The clone carrying this TCR beta chain was detected ten times or more. The data are from a study of spatial heterogeneity in lung cancer. Study-level background: A total of approximately 69 untreated early-stage non-small cell lung cancer patients served as donors. PBMC samples from follow-up, when available, were sequenced at a median of roughly two years post-resection.

Time point in this sample: blood at routine non-recurrence follow-up after resection. In the library, each TCR cDNA molecule bore its own unique molecular identifier. TCRdb independently ran MiXCR on the 5' RACE reads; one entry per CDR3 protein. The data hold approximately 20,000 distinct CDR3 sequences, with more than 8% observed a single time. The CDR3 covers 16 residues. The J segment lost 0 bases and the V segment lost 6 bases, leaving 10 bases of the junction unmatched. Germline V gene sequence: CDR1 DFQATT, CDR2 SNEGSKA (reference sequence). V and J are TRBV20-1 and TRBJ1-5; 8 bases are shared with TRBD1. This clonotype was sampled from a female donor with early-stage non-small cell lung cancer. The material was PBMCs, obtained at follow-up. CDR3 loop: CSAGQGARFSNQPQHF. The CDR3 DNA reads TGCAGTGCCGGTCAGGGGGCCCGATTTAGCAATCAGCCCCAGCATTTT.